A selection of T cell receptor beta chains follows, all from one sample in a study of cytomegalovirus exposure and HLA in healthy donors. Sequenced by immunoSEQ multiplex PCR; TCRdb stores in-frame clones only, minus some. The data show around 190,000 clones, with roughly three quarters seen just once and roughly 1.2% held by the top ten. Specimen: PBMCs. All receptors derive from a woman in her twenties or thirties in good health and CMV-seronegative. Both conserved end residues are part of each CDR3. Each record gives: clone size, V gene, D gene, J gene, CDR3 DNA, CDR3 protein. The D gene is left open where the match is weak. Clone size is given for some rows only: seen once, a few or many times, or a class if the clone is expanded.

NA	TRBV27	NA	TRBJ2-1	TGTGCCAGCAGTCCATTTGTCTACAATGAGCAGTTCTTC	CASSPFVYNEQFF
NA	TRBV28	NA	TRBJ2-2	TGTGCCAGCAACCTACAGGGCGGCACCGGGGAGCTGTTTTTT	CASNLQGGTGELFF
NA	TRBV30	TRBD2	TRBJ2-7	TGTGCCTGGAGTCCGCGACTAGCGGGAGGCGAGAACGAGCAGTACTTC	CAWSPRLAGGENEQYF
NA	TRBV14	TRBD2	TRBJ2-1	TGTGCCAGCAGCCAAGAAACGGGGGGGCCGGACAATGAGCAGTTCTTC	CASSQETGGPDNEQFF
NA	TRBV5-1	NA	TRBJ2-1	TGCGCCAGCAGCTCGGGGTTTGGAGGTGCTTACAATGAGCAGTTCTTC	CASSSGFGGAYNEQFF
once	TRBV11-2	TRBD2	TRBJ2-7	TGTGCCAGCAGCTTAGTTTCAACTAGCGGCGGGCCGGAGCAGTACTTC	CASSLVSTSGGPEQYF
NA	TRBV19	TRBD1	TRBJ2-2	TGTGCCAGTAGCCCCGGACAGGGCGCGAACACCGGGGAGCTGTTTTTT	CASSPGQGANTGELFF
NA	TRBV5-1	NA	TRBJ1-6	TGCGCCAGCAGCTTGGTATTTTCGGGAGTCGATTCACCCCTCCACTTT	CASSLVFSGVDSPLHF
NA	TRBV7-6	TRBD2	TRBJ2-1	TGTGCCAGCTCGCCTCTGGGGGCGGGAGGACGCAATGAGCAGTTCTTC	CASSPLGAGGRNEQFF
NA	TRBV7-9	TRBD1	TRBJ1-1	TGTGCCAGCAGCCTACAGGGGACGAACACTGAAGCTTTCTTT	CASSLQGTNTEAFF
NA	TRBV7-9	TRBD2	TRBJ2-1	TGTGCCAGCAGGGGGCGGGAGGGACACAATGAGCAGTTCTTC	CASRGREGHNEQFF
NA	TRBV28	NA	TRBJ1-2	TGTGCCAGCAGTCTTTACGGCCGGGTGAATGGCTACACCTTC	CASSLYGRVNGYTF
NA	TRBV28	TRBD1	TRBJ1-5	TGTGCCAGCAGTTCTAGCAAGGGACAGGGTTATCAGCCCCAGCATTTT	CASSSSKGQGYQPQHF
NA	TRBV6-4	NA	TRBJ2-3	TGTGCCAGCAGGCTACTAGGAAGCACAGATACGCAGTATTTT	CASRLLGSTDTQYF
NA	TRBV2	NA	TRBJ1-5	TGTGCCAGCAGTGGACAGGTAGACGCTCAGCCCCAGCATTTT	CASSGQVDAQPQHF
few	TRBV30	NA	TRBJ1-1	TGTGCCTGGAGTCTTTACACTGAAGCTTTCTTT	CAWSLYTEAFF
once	TRBV30	TRBD1	TRBJ2-1	TGTGCCTGGACCAAGAGAGGAGGGGACAGGGGGTCCAATGAGCAGTTCTTC	CAWTKRGGDRGSNEQFF
NA	TRBV5-4	NA	TRBJ1-2	TGTGCCAGCAGCTTGGACGGCTATGGCTACACCTTC	CASSLDGYGYTF
once	TRBV30	NA	TRBJ2-7	TGTGCCTGGAGTGTACTGATCACAGGTTCTTTTACCTACGAGCAGTACTTC	CAWSVLITGSFTYEQYF
NA	TRBV11-2	NA	TRBJ2-7	TGTGCCACCTTAGCCGCTACTAACACCTACGAGCAGTACTTC	CATLAATNTYEQYF
NA	TRBV5-5	NA	TRBJ2-7	TGTGCCAGCAGCTTGGCAGTCAGCTACGAGCAGTACTTC	CASSLAVSYEQYF
NA	TRBV10-3	TRBD2	TRBJ2-1	TGTGCCATCAGTGAGTCTAGCGGGGGGGCCTACAATGAGCAGTTCTTC	CAISESSGGAYNEQFF
NA	TRBV7-9	NA	TRBJ1-2	TGTGCCAGCAGCGACCGACCCCAGGGAACGATCTATGGCTACACCTTC	CASSDRPQGTIYGYTF
NA	TRBV7-9	TRBD2	TRBJ2-1	TGTGCCAGCAGCCCCTCTCCGGGAGGAAACAATGAGCAGTTCTTC	CASSPSPGGNNEQFF
NA	TRBV30	TRBD1	TRBJ1-4	TGTGCCTGGAGTCCAGGACAGGGGGCGGGAAAACTGTTTTTT	CAWSPGQGAGKLFF
NA	TRBV4-1	NA	TRBJ1-1	TGCGCCAGCAGCCAAGATGGCCACAAACTCGGGGCTTTCTTT	CASSQDGHKLGAFF
once	TRBV5-1	TRBD1	TRBJ1-3	TGCGCCAGCAGCTCGCAGGGGGATGGAAACACCATATATTTT	CASSSQGDGNTIYF
NA	TRBV30	NA	TRBJ2-1	TGTGCCTGGAGAGAGCTCAATGAGCAGTTCTTC	CAWRELNEQFF
NA	TRBV6-6	NA	TRBJ1-2	TGTGCCAGCAAGGGGGACCGGGCTAACTATGGCTACACCTTC	CASKGDRANYGYTF
NA	TRBV7-3	TRBD1	TRBJ2-6	TGTGCCAGCAGCTTAAAGTCCGGGACAGGTCACTCTGGGGCCAACGTCCTGACTTTC	CASSLKSGTGHSGANVLTF
NA	TRBV9	NA	TRBJ2-5	TGTGCCAGCAGCCCATGGGGGGACCAAGAGACCCAGTACTTC	CASSPWGDQETQYF
NA	TRBV9	NA	TRBJ2-2	TGTGCCAGCAGTCTCGGGAGCGGGGAGCTGTTTTTT	CASSLGSGELFF
NA	TRBV6-1	TRBD1	TRBJ2-3	TGTGCCAGCAACTCGGGGGGACAGGGTGCAGATACGCAGTATTTT	CASNSGGQGADTQYF
NA	TRBV11-2	NA	TRBJ2-5	TGTGCCAGCAACGGCGGCCCGTCGACCCAGTACTTC	CASNGGPSTQYF
NA	TRBV2	TRBD1	TRBJ1-2	TGTGCCAGCAGCTCAACCCTGACAGGGTCGGGTGGCTACACCTTC	CASSSTLTGSGGYTF
once	TRBV25-1	TRBD1	TRBJ1-4	TGTGCCAGCAGTGAATCCGACAGGGAAAATGAAAAACTGTTTTTT	CASSESDRENEKLFF
NA	TRBV5-1	NA	TRBJ2-1	TGCGCCAGCAGCCTAGGACAGAGGAATGTCTACAATGAGCAGTTCTTC	CASSLGQRNVYNEQFF
NA	TRBV28	TRBD1	TRBJ2-4	TGTGCCAGCAGTTTAGGGGGCCCCGGACAGGGACCTACAAACATTCAGTACTTC	CASSLGGPGQGPTNIQYF
NA	TRBV5-1	NA	TRBJ1-3	TGCGCCAGCAGCTCAACCGGGTCTACGGCTGGAAACACCATATATTTT	CASSSTGSTAGNTIYF
NA	TRBV25-1	NA	TRBJ2-7	TGTGCCAGCAGTGACTGGGGCCACGAGCAGTACTTC	CASSDWGHEQYF
many	TRBV30	NA	TRBJ1-2	TGTTTGACAGGAGAACAACGTGGCTACACCTTC	CLTGEQRGYTF
NA	TRBV7-9	TRBD2	TRBJ2-3	TGTGCCAGCAGCTTGACGGGACTAGCGAGGGATACGCAGTATTTT	CASSLTGLARDTQYF
NA	TRBV21-1	NA	TRBJ2-2	TGTGCCAGCAGCGGAGCCAGAAACAGGGGACTCACCGGGGAGCTGTTTTTT	CASSGARNRGLTGELFF
NA	TRBV10-3	NA	TRBJ1-4	TGTGCCATCAGTGAGGGGCGAGAAAAACTGTTTTTT	CAISEGREKLFF
NA	TRBV19	TRBD1	TRBJ1-2	TGTGCCAGTAGTGTGTCCGGGACAGGGATCCATGGCTACACCTTC	CASSVSGTGIHGYTF